The subject of this entry is one TCR beta chain. The sample originates from a study of cytomegalovirus exposure and HLA in healthy donors. The PCR employed 60 Vbeta primers together with 13 Jbeta primers. TCRdb's table, derived via immunoSEQ multiplex PCR, lists solely in-frame clones and lacks some. Here the sample spans around 110,000 clones, just over 70% being singletons. Sequencing was carried out using PBMCs. The source of this sequence is a boy aged 10-17 years in good health and CMV-seronegative.

The CDR3 sequence: CAISDPAGDYSYEQYF. CDR3 in DNA: TGTGCCATCAGTGACCCAGCGGGGGACTACTCCTACGAGCAGTACTTC. The rearrangement joins TRBV10-3 to TRBJ2-7; TRBD2 matches 8 bases. Germline V gene data show CDR1 as ENHRY and CDR2 as SYGVKD. V gave up 3 bases and J gave up 0 bases; unmatched junction bases: 7. The CDR3 has 16 amino acids.